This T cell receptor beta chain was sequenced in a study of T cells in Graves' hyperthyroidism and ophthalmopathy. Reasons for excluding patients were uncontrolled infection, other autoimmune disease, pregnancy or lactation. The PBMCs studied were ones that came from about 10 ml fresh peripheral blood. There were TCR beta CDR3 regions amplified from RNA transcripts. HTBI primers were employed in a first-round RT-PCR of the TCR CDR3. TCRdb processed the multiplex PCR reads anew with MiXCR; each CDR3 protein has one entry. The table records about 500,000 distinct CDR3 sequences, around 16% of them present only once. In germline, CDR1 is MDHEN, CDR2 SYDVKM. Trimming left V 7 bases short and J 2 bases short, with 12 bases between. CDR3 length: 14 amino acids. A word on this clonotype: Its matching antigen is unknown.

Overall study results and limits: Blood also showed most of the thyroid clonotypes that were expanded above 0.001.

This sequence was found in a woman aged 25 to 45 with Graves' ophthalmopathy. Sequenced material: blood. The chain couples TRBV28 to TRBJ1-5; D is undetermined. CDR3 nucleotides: TGTGCCAGCACCGAGGGTCTGGGCAATCAGCCCCAGCATTTT. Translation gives CASTEGLGNQPQHF.